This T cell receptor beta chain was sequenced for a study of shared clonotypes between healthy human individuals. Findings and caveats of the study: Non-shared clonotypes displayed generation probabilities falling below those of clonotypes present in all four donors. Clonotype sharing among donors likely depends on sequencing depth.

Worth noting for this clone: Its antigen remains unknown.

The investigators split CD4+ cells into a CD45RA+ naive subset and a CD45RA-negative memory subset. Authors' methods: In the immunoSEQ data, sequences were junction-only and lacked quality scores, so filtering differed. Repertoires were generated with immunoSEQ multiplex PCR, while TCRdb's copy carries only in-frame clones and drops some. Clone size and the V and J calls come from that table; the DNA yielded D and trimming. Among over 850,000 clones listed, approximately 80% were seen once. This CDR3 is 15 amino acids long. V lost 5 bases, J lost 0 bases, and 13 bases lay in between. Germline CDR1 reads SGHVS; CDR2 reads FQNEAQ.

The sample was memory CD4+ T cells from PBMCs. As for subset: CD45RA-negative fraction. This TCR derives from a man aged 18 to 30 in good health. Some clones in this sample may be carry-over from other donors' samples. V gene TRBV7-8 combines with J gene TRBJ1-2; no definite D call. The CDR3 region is CASSPSLAANYGYTF. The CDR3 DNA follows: TGTGCCAGCAGCCCCTCGTTAGCCGCTAACTATGGCTACACCTTC.